This T cell receptor (beta chain) was captured by sequencing in a study of T cell responses to AZD1222 COVID-19 vaccine. The germline CDR1 and CDR2 sequences are KGHSH and LQKENI. Trimming cost V 0 bases and J 2 bases, with 4 bases left between them. This CDR3 is 13 amino acids long. Sequencing used immunoSEQ multiplex PCR; TCRdb keeps in-frame clones, though not all of them. The table records 120,000 to 150,000 clones, approximately 88% of them present only once. The material sequenced was peripheral blood, taken on day 0 of AZD1222 vaccination. The receptor was derived from an adult in good health. This chain connects TRBV18 to TRBJ1-2; D not resolved. The CDR3 reads CASSPPGNYGYTF. The CDR3 nucleotides read TGTGCCAGCTCACCACCAGGGAACTATGGCTACACCTTC.